Listed here are 7 T cell receptor beta chains from one sample, sequenced in a study of blood T cell repertoires in COVID-19. TCRdb keeps only in-frame clones here, not all; method: immunoSEQ multiplex PCR. Of about 420,000 clones in the sample, about 90% were seen once. Sequenced: peripheral blood. The receptor set was obtained from a man aged 18 to 35 with COVID-19, enrolled during active disease.

There are a few counts of this clone. The chain uses TRBV25-1 and TRBJ2-1, with 10 nucleotides matching TRBD1. V gave up 1 base and J gave up 4 bases; unmatched junction bases: 4. CDR1 MGHDK and CDR2 SYGVNS come from the germline V gene. This CDR3 spans 16 amino acids. The CDR3 region is CASSESRTGGYNEQFF. In DNA form, the CDR3 reads TGTGCCAGCAGTGAATCAAGGACAGGGGGTTACAATGAGCAGTTCTTC. Based on the CDR3 plus reference TRBV25-1 and TRBJ2-1, the full variable domain is EADIYQTPRYLVIGTGKKITLECSQTMGHDKMYWYQQDPGMELHLIHYSYGVNSTEKGDLSSESTVSRIRTEHFPLTLESARPSHTSQYLCASSESRTGGYNEQFFGPGTRLTVL.

J is TRBJ1-6 and V is TRBV5-4, with TRBD1 matching over 9 bases. With 1 base clipped from V and 6 bases from J, the junction kept 11 bases outside the gene matches. Germline lookup yields CDR1 SGHNT and CDR2 YYREEE (reference sequence). This CDR3 comprises 18 residues. The CDR3 sequence: CASSLIQGALGSNSPLHF. In DNA form, the CDR3 reads TGTGCCAGCAGCTTGATACAGGGGGCTTTGGGGTCTAATTCACCCCTCCACTTT. The full variable domain, with the rest looked up from reference TRBV5-4 and TRBJ1-6, is ETGVTQSPTHLIKTRGQQVTLRCSSQSGHNTVSWYQQALGQGPQFIFQYYREEENGRGNFPPRFSGLQFPNYSSELNVNALELDDSALYLCASSLIQGALGSNSPLHFGNGTRLTVT.

The chain combines TRBV9 with TRBJ2-7, with TRBD2 identical over 8 bases. This CDR3 has 15 residues. The J segment lost 2 bases and the V segment lost 4 bases, leaving 8 bases of the junction unmatched. Per germline, CDR1 SGDLS and CDR2 YYNGEE. CDR3 sequence (DNA): TGTGCCAGCAGCCCCGGGGGGGGTCTTACCTACGAGCAGTACTTC. This sequence encodes CASSPGGGLTYEQYF.

The chain couples TRBV5-1 to TRBJ1-4, with 10 bases identical to TRBD1. Germline values: CDR1 SGHRS, CDR2 YFSETQ. With 0 bases clipped from V and 10 bases from J, the junction kept 6 bases outside the gene matches. This CDR3 has 15 amino acids. The CDR3 spells CASSLEGQGIGKLFF. As DNA, the CDR3 is TGCGCCAGCAGCTTGGAGGGACAGGGGATCGGAAAACTGTTTTTT.

The chain carries TRBV9 and TRBJ2-1; tentatively, D is TRBD2 (6 bases). Germline V CDR1 and CDR2: SGDLS, YYNGEE. V dropped 0 bases and J dropped 4 bases, with 11 bases sitting between them. This CDR3 comprises 15 residues. The CDR3: CASSVDPGTYNEQFF. In nucleotides, the CDR3 is TGTGCCAGCAGCGTAGACCCGGGGACTTACAATGAGCAGTTCTTC. The full variable domain, its missing parts supplied by reference TRBV9 and TRBJ2-1, is DSGVTQTPKHLITATGQRVTLRCSPRSGDLSVYWYQQSLDQGLQFLIQYYNGEERAKGNILERFSAQQFPDLHSELNLSSLELGDSALYFCASSVDPGTYNEQFFGPGTRLTVL.

This clone was detected once. The genes are TRBV27 and TRBJ1-4; no firm D call. From germline, CDR1 is MNHEY and CDR2 SMNVEV (reference sequence). Trimming took off 2 bases at V and 3 bases at J, with 10 bases between the two ends. The CDR3 extends over 15 amino acids. CDR3 sequence (DNA): TGTGCCAGCAGTTTAATCGGGTCGGCTAATGAAAAACTGTTTTTT. Amino acid sequence: CASSLIGSANEKLFF.

This sequence joins TRBV5-6 and TRBJ2-7; TRBD1 aligns across 8 bases. This CDR3 has 15 residues. The V gene's germline CDR1 is SGHDT and CDR2 YYEEEE. V was pared by 0 bases and J by 7 bases, with 9 bases of the junction left unmatched. The CDR3 here is CASSLVQGAPSEQYF. The DNA of the CDR3 is TGTGCCAGCAGCTTGGTTCAGGGGGCCCCCTCGGAGCAGTACTTC.